This T cell receptor beta chain was recovered during a study of regulatory T cells in long-lasting Graves disease. Indicated time point: newly diagnosed GD, antithyroid drugs for less than 3 months. PBMC RNA was the source of the TCR library. Doctors identified Graves' disease using the American Thyroid Association guidelines. In its sample, this clonotype was seen many times. Its antigen remains unidentified. Whole-study results and caveats: It was peripheral blood alone, not thyroid tissue, that was studied. The study found TRBV28, TRBJ1-2 and TRBJ2-5 favored in persistent disease.

Investigators prepared the TCR beta libraries by applying iRepertoire HTBI primers and Arm-PCR of CDR3 regions. TCRdb independently ran MiXCR on the multiplex PCR reads; one entry per CDR3 protein. The sample includes 400,000 to 550,000 distinct CDR3 sequences, about a sixth of them seen just once. J gave up 9 bases and V 4 bases, and 7 bases lay outside the gene matches. CDR3 length: 16 residues. Germline CDR1 and CDR2: LNHDA and SQIVND (reference sequence). These data were likewise used in another study, on T cells in Graves' hyperthyroidism and ophthalmopathy. That study reports: Across 18 months, stable Graves' hyperthyroidism was marked by no progression to ophthalmopathy.

The sample consisted of peripheral blood mononuclear cells (PBMCs), taken at new diagnosis, from a patient treated with antithyroid drugs. This rearrangement joins TRBV19 to TRBJ2-1; 15 bases align to TRBD2. This TCR was recovered from a woman between 25 and 40 years old with Graves disease. DNA of the CDR3: TGTGCCAGTAGTACCTACAGGGGACTAGCGGGAGGTGAGCAGTTCTTC. Its translation is CASSTYRGLAGGEQFF. The variable domain in full, with the rest retrieved from reference TRBV19 and TRBJ2-1, is DGGITQSPKYLFRKEGQNVTLSCEQNLNHDAMYWYRQDPGQGLRLIYYSQIVNDFQKGDIAEGYSVSREKKESFPLTVTSAQKNPTAFYLCASSTYRGLAGGEQFFGPGTRLTVL.